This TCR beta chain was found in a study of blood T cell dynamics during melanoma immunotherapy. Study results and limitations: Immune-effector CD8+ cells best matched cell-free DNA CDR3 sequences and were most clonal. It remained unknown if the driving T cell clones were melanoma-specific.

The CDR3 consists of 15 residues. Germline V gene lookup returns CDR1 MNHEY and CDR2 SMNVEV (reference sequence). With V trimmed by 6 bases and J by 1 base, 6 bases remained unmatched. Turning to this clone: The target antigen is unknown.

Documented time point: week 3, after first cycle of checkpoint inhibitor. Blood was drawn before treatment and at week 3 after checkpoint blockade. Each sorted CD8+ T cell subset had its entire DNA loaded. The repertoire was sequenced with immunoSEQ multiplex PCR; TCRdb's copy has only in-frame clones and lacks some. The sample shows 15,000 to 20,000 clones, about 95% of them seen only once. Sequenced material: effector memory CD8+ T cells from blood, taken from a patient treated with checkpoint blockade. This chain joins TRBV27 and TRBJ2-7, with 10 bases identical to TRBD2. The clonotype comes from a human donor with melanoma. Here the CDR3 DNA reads TGTGCCAGCAGGGGGGCTAGCGGGAGTTCCTACGAGCAGTACTTC. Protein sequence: CASRGASGSSYEQYF.